These 10 T cell receptor beta chains share one sample of origin, sequenced in a study of T cell changes during pregnancy in multiple sclerosis (dated by TCRdb to the late 2010s). The library was built by means of the immunoSEQ multiplex PCR assay. TCRdb took over this immuneACCESS table, retaining in-frame rearrangements with V and J assigned. Such tables are incomplete; in checked studies, under half of the missing clones stem from an unresolved V gene, and the remainder is unexplained. This sample has about 34,000 clones in its table, and 90% of those were observed once. Roughly 10% of the sample belongs to the ten largest clones. The source material was CD8+ T cells from peripheral blood mononuclear cells, sampled before pregnancy. These receptors came from a female donor with multiple sclerosis, enrolled in a pregnancy study.

V and J are TRBV9 and TRBJ1-1, with D tentatively TRBD1 (5 bases). Germline loops: CDR1 SGDLS, CDR2 YYNGEE. This CDR3 spans 15 amino acids. The V gene lost 2 bases and the J gene lost 0 bases, with 11 bases spanning the gap. The CDR3, as DNA: TGTGCCAGCAGCGTGGGGGACTTTTTGAACACTGAAGCTTTCTTT. Protein product: CASSVGDFLNTEAFF.

The V gene is TRBV27, the J gene TRBJ2-1, with 7 bases lining up with TRBD1. CDR1 MNHEY and CDR2 SMNVEV come from the germline V gene (reference sequence). Trimming removed 4 bases from V and 7 bases from J; junction bases left unmatched: 4. The CDR3 covers 13 residues. The CDR3 reads CASSSTGWNEQFF. As DNA, the CDR3 is TGTGCCAGCAGTTCGACAGGGTGGAATGAGCAGTTCTTC.

By share of the sample, this clone is medium-sized (0.01 to 0.1%). V usage is TRBV14 and J usage is TRBJ2-7; a possible D gene is TRBD1 (6 bases). Trimming stripped 4 bases from V and 7 bases from J, with 17 bases between. CDR1 and CDR2 from the germline V gene are SGHDN and FVKESK. The CDR3 sequence is 14 residues long. The CDR3 is CASSPYNDRNEQYF. CDR3 in DNA: TGTGCCAGCAGCCCATATAATGACAGGAATGAGCAGTACTTC.

This chain uses TRBV7-9 with TRBJ2-7, with TRBD1 as a possible D gene (6 bases). Germline V gene sequence: CDR1 SEHNR, CDR2 FQNEAQ (reference sequence). The V and J ends lost 5 bases and 4 bases respectively, with 15 bases between them. This CDR3 is 14 amino acids long. This CDR3 reads CASSAPGQIYEQYF. The CDR3 DNA sequence: TGTGCCAGCAGCGCCCCGGGACAAATATACGAGCAGTACTTC. Combining the CDR3 with reference TRBV7-9 and TRBJ2-7 gives the whole variable domain DTGVSQNPRHKITKRGQNVTFRCDPISEHNRLYWYRQTLGQGPEFLTYFQNEAQLEKSRLLSDRFSAERPKGSFSTLEIQRTEQGDSAMYLCASSAPGQIYEQYFGPGTRLTVT.

The chain uses TRBV11-3 and TRBJ2-7, with D possibly being TRBD1 (6 bases). The CDR3 sequence is 13 residues long. Germline-derived CDR1 and CDR2 are SGHNT and YENEEA. Trimming shortened V by 1 base and J by 6 bases, and 10 bases separated the two germline ends. The CDR3 bases are TGTGCCAGCAGCTTAGGGTCAGGGGCCGAGCAGTACTTC. This translates into CASSLGSGAEQYF.

V gene TRBV14 combines with J gene TRBJ2-7, with 8 positions matching TRBD2. Trimming removed 4 bases from V and 7 bases from J; junction bases left unmatched: 9. Germline assignment: CDR1 SGHDN and CDR2 FVKESK. The CDR3 totals 14 residues. CDR3 coding DNA: TGTGCCAGCAGCCTCACCGGGAGGGCGTCGGAGCAGTACTTC. The encoded protein is CASSLTGRASEQYF.

The chain couples TRBV4-2 to TRBJ2-1, with D possibly matching TRBD2 (6 bases). The V end lost 0 bases, the J end lost 6 bases, and 18 bases lay between the germline ends. Germline V gene data show CDR1 as LGHNA and CDR2 as YNFKEQ. There are 17 residues in the CDR3. This CDR3 is CASSQEYAGRYLNEQFF. In DNA, the CDR3 is TGTGCCAGCAGCCAAGAGTACGCGGGACGGTATCTCAATGAGCAGTTCTTC.

V is TRBV30 and J is TRBJ2-5; maybe TRBD2 (7 bases). V lost 4 bases and J lost 5, with 20 bases in between. Germline V CDR1 and CDR2: GTSNPN, SVGIG (reference sequence). CDR3 length equals 15 residues. In DNA, the CDR3 is TGTGCCTGGACTAAGGCCGGGGGGCGAGGGGAGACCCAGTACTTC. Amino acids: CAWTKAGGRGETQYF.

V gene TRBV19 combines with J gene TRBJ2-1; 10 bases are a match to TRBD2. The length of the CDR3 is 14 residues. Germline V gene lookup returns CDR1 LNHDA and CDR2 SQIVND (reference sequence). The trim removed 7 bases at V and 7 bases at J, leaving 7 bases unmatched. For the CDR3, the DNA is TGTGCCAGTATGCTAGCGGGAGTGGGGAATGAGCAGTTCTTC. As protein: CASMLAGVGNEQFF.

The gene calls are TRBV6-5 and TRBJ2-4; 10 bases fit TRBD1. The trim removed 5 bases at V and 8 bases at J, leaving 6 bases unmatched. CDR1 is MNHEY, CDR2 SVGAGI, per germline. This CDR3 contains 14 residues. Written as DNA, the CDR3 is TGTGCCAGCAGTACCGGGACAGGGGATGACATTCAGTACTTC. Its protein product is CASSTGTGDDIQYF.